These 16 T cell receptor beta chains came from one sample sequenced in a study of T cells of healthy individuals. TCRdb re-analysed the 5' RACE reads in MiXCR, keeping a single row per CDR3 protein. The data show around 100,000 distinct CDR3 sequences, approximately 15% seen once. The receptors derive from a human donor in good health.

In regard to this clonotype: A junction boundary mismatches the germline segment, possibly from a read error. V is TRBV12-3 or TRBV12-4 and J is TRBJ2-1, with 7 bases matching TRBD1. The CDR3 runs 16 residues. The CDR3 DNA sequence: TGTGTCAGCAGTCACAACCCCAATAGGGGGCTAAATGAGCAGTTCTTC. It specifies CVSSHNPNRGLNEQFF.

This clonotype was found a few times. The chain is built from TRBV28 and TRBJ1-5; D might be TRBD1 (5 bases). Germline V gives CDR1 MDHEN, CDR2 SYDVKM. Trimming shortened V by 2 bases and J by 4 bases, and 15 bases separated the two germline ends. The CDR3 is made up of 16 amino acids. The CDR3 is CASSLAGTEINQPQHF. The CDR3 coding sequence is TGTGCCAGCAGTTTAGCCGGGACGGAAATTAATCAGCCCCAGCATTTT.

Only a few counts were recorded for this clonotype. This chain joins TRBV12-3 or TRBV12-4 and TRBJ2-2, with D uncertain. Between the trimmed V and J ends, which lost 8 bases and 4 bases, there was a span of 11 bases. CDR3 length: 13 amino acids. In DNA form, the CDR3 reads TGTGCCAGCGGAGACTCATTCACCGGGGAGCTGTTTTTT. This codes for CASGDSFTGELFF.

The J gene is TRBJ2-7, the V gene TRBV10-3; D is perhaps TRBD1 (6 bases). Trimming took 0 bases from V and 0 from J, leaving 9 bases between them. Germline-derived CDR1 and CDR2 are ENHRY and SYGVKD. The CDR3 totals 15 residues. The CDR3 sequence: CAISESLGGSYEQYF. CDR3 sequence (DNA): TGTGCCATCAGTGAGTCTTTAGGGGGCTCCTACGAGCAGTACTTC.

This clonotype was seen once. The J gene is TRBJ2-2, the V gene TRBV9; D call uncertain. Trimming took 3 bases from V and 0 from J, leaving 12 bases between them. The CDR3 totals 16 residues. In germline, CDR1 is SGDLS, CDR2 YYNGEE. The CDR3 DNA reads TGTGCCAGCAGCGGTAGAAATTCTCCGAACACCGGGGAGCTGTTTTTT. Translating it yields CASSGRNSPNTGELFF.

The CDR3 nucleotides are TGTGCCAGCAGCCGTTCCGAACAGGGGGCTTTGGCTGAAGCTTTCTTT. Its protein product is CASSRSEQGALAEAFF. The rearrangement uses TRBV4-2 and TRBJ1-1; the match to TRBD1 covers 9 bases. This CDR3 spans 16 amino acids. Losses at the gene ends were 4 bases for V and 6 bases for J; bases not matched to a gene: 12. The germline gives CDR1 LGHNA, CDR2 YNFKEQ.

The rearrangement joins TRBV7-9 to TRBJ2-6; D is undetermined. Germline V gene sequence: CDR1 SEHNR, CDR2 FQNEAQ (reference sequence). Trimming shortened V by 3 bases and J by 3 bases, and 9 bases separated the two germline ends. The CDR3 is 15 residues long. The CDR3 nucleotides read TGTGCCAGCAGCTTCGCTACAGATGGGGCCAACGTCCTGACTTTC. This gives the protein CASSFATDGANVLTF.

The sample holds a few counts of this clonotype. The chain couples TRBV11-2 to TRBJ1-2, with 8 bases identical to TRBD1. The trim removed 1 base at V and 4 bases at J, leaving 8 bases unmatched. The CDR3 contains 16 residues. Germline V gives CDR1 SGHAT, CDR2 FQNNGV. The CDR3: CASSLAFRGRAYGYTF. CDR3 sequence (DNA): TGTGCCAGCAGCTTAGCCTTCAGGGGGCGTGCCTATGGCTACACCTTC. Filled out from reference TRBV11-2 and TRBJ1-2, the complete variable domain reads EAGVAQSPRYKIIEKRQSVAFWCNPISGHATLYWYQQILGQGPKLLIQFQNNGVVDDSQLPKDRFSAERLKGVDSTLKIQPAKLEDSAVYLCASSLAFRGRAYGYTFGSGTRLTVV.

This clonotype was observed a few times. This chain connects TRBV20-1 to TRBJ2-7; 10 bases fit TRBD2. Germline V gives CDR1 DFQATT, CDR2 SNEGSKA (reference sequence). The CDR3 consists of 13 residues. Losses at the gene ends were 5 bases for V and 7 bases for J; bases not matched to a gene: 8. The CDR3 DNA is TGCAGTGCTCGTCTAGCGGGAGTCGGTGAGCAGTACTTC. As protein: CSARLAGVGEQYF.

The sample holds a few counts of this clonotype. The genes are TRBV28 and TRBJ2-1; D could derive from TRBD1 or TRBD2 (6 bases each). Trimming cost V 1 base and J 9 bases, with 16 bases left between them. This CDR3 region has 15 residues. Germline assignment: CDR1 MDHEN and CDR2 SYDVKM. The DNA for the CDR3 is TGTGCCAGCAGTTTATTTGCGGGGACACAGGGTGAGCAGTTCTTC. Its translation: CASSLFAGTQGEQFF.

CDR3 in DNA: TGCGCCAGCAGCTTGGTGGTGACATCTGGGACCGGGGAGCTGTTTTTT. This sequence encodes CASSLVVTSGTGELFF. This sequence joins TRBV5-1 and TRBJ2-2; no reliable D call. V lost 0 bases and J lost 5, with 14 bases in between. The germline gives CDR1 SGHRS, CDR2 YFSETQ. CDR3 length: 16 residues.

This clonotype has just a few counts. The rearrangement joins TRBV27 to TRBJ2-1, with 7 bases matching TRBD2. CDR3 length equals 16 residues. V shed 6 bases and J 3 bases; nucleotides not matched to a gene: 11. The V gene's germline CDR1 is MNHEY and CDR2 SMNVEV (reference sequence). CDR3 sequence (DNA): TGTGCCAGCAGGGGACTACCGGGTCGGCGCTACAATGAGCAGTTCTTC. Amino acids: CASRGLPGRRYNEQFF.

V gene TRBV29-1 combines with J gene TRBJ1-4; D is unresolved. V lost 4 bases and J lost 4, with 7 bases in between. In germline, CDR1 is SQVTM, CDR2 ANQGSEA. The CDR3 is 12 amino acids. The chain's CDR3 is CSVASYNEKLFF. The CDR3 DNA sequence: TGCAGCGTTGCCAGTTATAATGAAAAACTGTTTTTT.

This sequence joins TRBV5-1 and TRBJ1-2; the match to TRBD1 covers 7 bases. Looked up from germline, CDR1 is SGHRS and CDR2 is YFSETQ. V trimming: 4 bases; J trimming: 3 bases; junction bases outside the gene matches: 9. CDR3 size: 15 residues. The DNA of the CDR3 is TGCGCCAGCAGCCTAGGACAGGCGGCGGACTATGGCTACACCTTC. It specifies CASSLGQAADYGYTF.

The rearrangement uses TRBV6-2 or TRBV6-3 and TRBJ2-7; D might be TRBD1 (5 bases). Looked up from germline, CDR1 is MNHEY and CDR2 is SVGEGT. Trimming pared 0 bases from V and 0 bases from J, leaving 12 bases between. The CDR3 runs 16 residues. The CDR3 coding sequence is TGTGCCAGCAGTTACTCCCCGAGACAGAACTCCTACGAGCAGTACTTC. Protein sequence: CASSYSPRQNSYEQYF.

V gene TRBV27 combines with J gene TRBJ1-6; D uncertain. Trimming left V 5 bases short and J 13 bases short, with 12 bases between. The CDR3 contains 12 residues. Germline V lookup: CDR1 MNHEY, CDR2 SMNVEV (reference sequence). The CDR3 region is CASSERGRPLHF. The CDR3 region has the DNA TGTGCCAGCAGTGAACGAGGTCGGCCCCTCCACTTT.